These 2 T cell receptor beta chains were all obtained from the same sample, sequenced in a study of blood T cell dynamics during melanoma immunotherapy. Assay: immunoSEQ multiplex PCR; the TCRdb copy retains only in-frame clones and omits some. The sample comprises 25,000 to 30,000 clones, 75% to 90% of which are singletons, and 10% to 13% rests with the top ten. Time point: week 3, after first cycle of checkpoint inhibitor. The sequences come from blood, collected from a patient treated with checkpoint blockade. These receptor sequences come from a human donor with melanoma.

The chain combines TRBV5-1 with TRBJ2-7, with D perhaps matching TRBD2 (5 bases). The V end was cut by 3 bases, the J end by 6 bases, with 16 bases between. The CDR3 is 14 amino acids. Germline V gene lookup returns CDR1 SGHRS and CDR2 YFSETQ. CDR3 amino acids: CASSSLVGDREQYF. Written as DNA, the CDR3 is TGCGCCAGCAGCTCACTAGTTGGTGATCGCGAGCAGTACTTC.

The gene calls are TRBV5-1 and TRBJ1-1, with 10 bases aligning to TRBD1. The junction had 9 bases not matched to a gene; V was cut back by 3 bases and J by 4 bases. The CDR3 covers 16 residues. Germline V gives CDR1 SGHRS, CDR2 YFSETQ. The CDR3 DNA sequence: TGCGCCAGCAGCTCGACAGGGGGCAACGCCCGCACTGAAGCTTTCTTT. This encodes CASSSTGGNARTEAFF. The variable domain in full, completed from reference TRBV5-1 and TRBJ1-1, reads KAGVTQTPRYLIKTRGQQVTLSCSPISGHRSVSWYQQTPGQGLQFLFEYFSETQRNKGNFPGRFSGRQFSNSRSEMNVSTLELGDSALYLCASSSTGGNARTEAFFGQGTRLTVV.